This TCR beta chain emerged from a study of technical replicates of blood from several donors. The table came from immunoSEQ multiplex PCR; TCRdb's copy has only in-frame clones and leaves some out. The sample has around 72,000 clones, 90% to 95% seen once. CDR3 length equals 13 residues. Per the germline V gene, CDR1 is MNHEY and CDR2 is SVGAGI. V shed 7 bases, J shed 4 bases, and the junction held 7 bases outside the gene matches. The chain uses TRBV6-5 and TRBJ2-7; 7 bases fit TRBD2. This TCR derives from a human donor in good health. Some clones in this sample may be carry-over from other donors' samples. The sample was T cells isolated from PBMCs. The CDR3 here is CASKPSGKYEQYF. CDR3 nucleotide sequence: TGTGCCAGCAAACCGAGCGGGAAATACGAGCAGTACTTC.